This TCR beta chain derives from a study of T cell repertoires in cytomegalovirus infection. Study-level information: Public signatures in TCR beta pointed to CMV infection and matching HLA type. Points from the study as a whole: HLA-C-restricted CMV-specific TCR beta clonotypes were dominant in the ex vivo response. Cumulative public TCR beta family frequency identified carriers of CMV plus the relevant HLA.

This clonotype was counted many times. The antigen remains unidentified. TCRdb analysed the reads with MiXCR anew, one entry per CDR3 protein. The sample contains about 260,000 distinct CDR3 sequences, approximately 14% of which appear only once. This CDR3 spans 16 amino acids. Germline CDR1 SGHVS, CDR2 FQNEAQ. V was trimmed by 2 bases and J by 4 bases, leaving 16 bases between them. This sequence joins TRBV7-8 and TRBJ2-3; tentatively, D is TRBD2 (5 bases). This receptor was identified in a human donor in good health (CMV status not recorded). Some clones in this sample may be carry-over from other donors' samples. Source material: PBMCs. The CDR3 DNA sequence: TGTGCCAGCAGCTTACGGGGTGAAGTGAGGGCAGATACGCAGTATTTT. It translates to CASSLRGEVRADTQYF.